The 31 T cell receptor beta chains below come from one sample, sequenced in a study of blood T cell repertoires in COVID-19. Profiling relied on immunoSEQ multiplex PCR, and the TCRdb table lists in-frame clones only, not all of them. The sample lists 400,000 to 550,000 clones; roughly nine tenths were seen once. Sequenced material: PBMCs or T cells enriched from blood (not recorded which). The source of these receptors is a woman aged 18-35 years with acute COVID-19.

This rearrangement joins TRBV7-6 to TRBJ1-4; the match to TRBD1 covers 10 bases. Trimming removed 0 bases from V and 7 bases from J; junction bases left unmatched: 5. CDR3 size: 16 residues. Germline CDR1 SGHVS, CDR2 FNYEAQ. CDR3 sequence reads: CASSLADRGLGEKLFF. CDR3 in DNA: TGTGCCAGCAGCTTAGCCGACAGGGGGCTAGGTGAAAAACTGTTTTTT.

The J gene is TRBJ2-2, the V gene TRBV4-1, with TRBD1 as a possible D gene (5 bases). V lost 1 base and J lost 5, with 11 bases in between. Germline values: CDR1 MGHRA, CDR2 YSYEKL. The CDR3 is made up of 15 amino acids. In DNA, the CDR3 is TGCGCCAGCAGCCAAGTCCCCCAGGGTACCGGGGAGCTGTTTTTT. Protein sequence: CASSQVPQGTGELFF.

V gene TRBV19 combines with J gene TRBJ1-2, with no clear D. The CDR3 length is 15 residues. Looked up from germline, CDR1 is LNHDA and CDR2 is SQIVND (reference sequence). Trimming cost V 5 bases and J 5 bases, with 18 bases left between them. In DNA form, the CDR3 reads TGTGCCAGTAGTCCCTACGGGGATCAACTTTATGGCTACACCTTC. This translates into CASSPYGDQLYGYTF.

The J gene is TRBJ2-3, the V gene TRBV28, with TRBD2 identical over 9 bases. This CDR3 is 16 amino acids long. CDR1 is MDHEN, CDR2 SYDVKM, per germline. J was trimmed by 4 bases and V by 4 bases; bases with no gene match: 9. As DNA, the CDR3 is TGTGCCAGCAGTTCGGGCCGCGCGGGGGGGTCAGATACGCAGTATTTT. Its protein is CASSSGRAGGSDTQYF.

The count of this clone is one. CDR3 loop: CASSLLSGNQFF. For the CDR3, the DNA is TGTGCCAGCAGTTTACTTTCAGGGAATCAGTTCTTC. The rearrangement joins TRBV28 to TRBJ2-1; possibly TRBD1 for D (5 bases). CDR3 length: 12 amino acids. Trimming cost V 2 bases and J 13 bases, with 12 bases left between them. Germline CDR1 reads MDHEN; CDR2 reads SYDVKM. The variable domain in full, with the rest retrieved from reference TRBV28 and TRBJ2-1, is DVKVTQSSRYLVKRTGEKVFLECVQDMDHENMFWYRQDPGLGLRLIYFSYDVKMKEKGDIPEGYSVSREKKERFSLILESASTNQTSMYLCASSLLSGNQFFGPGTRLTVL.

The chain employs TRBV2 and TRBJ2-7; D uncertain. CDR3 size: 14 residues. Germline V gives CDR1 SNHLY, CDR2 FYNNEI. The V end lost 8 bases, the J end lost 2 bases, and 16 bases lay between the germline ends. CDR3 DNA sequence: TGTGCCAGCGGAGTGGAGCGCAAAACCTACGAGCAGTACTTC. This gives the protein CASGVERKTYEQYF.

The CDR3 DNA sequence: TGTGCCACCAGTGACCGTGACAGAACTGGCTACACCTTC. As protein: CATSDRDRTGYTF. V usage is TRBV24-1 and J usage is TRBJ1-2; D possibly corresponds to TRBD1 (5 bases). V gave up 4 bases and J gave up 7 bases, with 12 bases separating them. This CDR3 is 13 amino acids long. Germline V gene sequence: CDR1 KGHDR, CDR2 SFDVKD.

The chain has TRBV27 and TRBJ1-4; D may be TRBD1 (5 bases). CDR1 and CDR2 from the germline V gene are MNHEY and SMNVEV (reference sequence). V was shortened by 1 base and J by 3 bases, with 12 bases between the two germline ends. The CDR3 consists of 16 residues. This chain's CDR3 is CASSLYRNRANEKLFF. The CDR3 DNA reads TGTGCCAGCAGTTTATACAGGAATAGGGCTAATGAAAAACTGTTTTTT.

For this clone: Distinct nucleotide sequences in the sample also encode this CDR3. V and J are TRBV5-6 and TRBJ2-7, with 7 nucleotides matching TRBD1. This CDR3 is 14 amino acids long. J lost 2 bases, V lost 1 base, and 3 bases had no gene match. The germline V gene has CDR1 SGHDT and CDR2 YYEEEE. The CDR3 DNA is TGTGCCAGCAGCTTGCGGGACAGAGCCTACGAGCAGTACTTC. This translates into CASSLRDRAYEQYF.

This clone was found once. The CDR3 region has the DNA TGTGCCAGCAGGGGGCCGAACACTGAAGCTTTCTTT. Amino acids: CASRGPNTEAFF. J is TRBJ1-1 and V is TRBV9; TRBD1 might be the D (5 bases). The V gene's germline CDR1 is SGDLS and CDR2 YYNGEE. The CDR3 loop spans 12 amino acids. V lost 5 bases, J lost 1 base, and 6 bases lay in between.

This chain uses TRBV28 with TRBJ2-1; no clear D. Germline V gene data show CDR1 as MDHEN and CDR2 as SYDVKM. The CDR3 totals 11 residues. V was shortened by 9 bases and J by 10 bases, with 13 bases between the two germline ends. This chain's CDR3 is CASSTPQEQFF. The CDR3 DNA sequence: TGTGCCAGTAGCACCCCCCAGGAGCAGTTCTTC.

The CDR3 protein is CASSQPEVGNTGELFF. DNA of the CDR3: TGCGCCAGCAGCCAACCAGAGGTTGGGAACACCGGGGAGCTGTTTTTT. The chain employs TRBV4-1 and TRBJ2-2; D gene unclear. V was clipped by 2 bases and J by 1 base, with 11 bases between them. Germline V CDR1 and CDR2: MGHRA, YSYEKL. The CDR3 is 16 residues long.

This clone turned up a few times. The chain recombines TRBV29-1 with TRBJ1-1; TRBD1 matches at 8 bases. CDR1 and CDR2 from the germline V gene are SQVTM and ANQGSEA. The CDR3 is 13 amino acids. J was trimmed by 7 bases and V by 3 bases; bases with no gene match: 7. The CDR3 sequence: CSVETGDGVEAFF. CDR3 DNA sequence: TGCAGCGTTGAGACAGGGGATGGGGTTGAAGCTTTCTTT.

This clone came up a few times. This chain links TRBV3-1 (or the pseudogene TRBV3-2) with TRBJ1-1; 7 bases agree with TRBD1. The CDR3 is 12 amino acids. The J segment lost 7 bases and the V segment lost 1 base, leaving 0 bases of the junction unmatched. The germline CDR1 and CDR2 sequences are LGHDT and YNNKEL (reference sequence). The CDR3 protein is CASSQGQGEAFF. The CDR3 DNA follows: TGTGCCAGCAGCCAAGGACAGGGTGAAGCTTTCTTT.

This clone was counted ten times or more. This chain connects TRBV5-4 to TRBJ2-1; possible D gene TRBD2, 5 bases. Germline V lookup: CDR1 SGHNT, CDR2 YYREEE (reference sequence). The CDR3 contains 15 residues. V lost 4 bases and J 0 bases, leaving 11 bases between the germline ends. CDR3 amino acids: CASSREGSSYNEQFF. CDR3 sequence (DNA): TGTGCCAGCAGCCGGGAAGGGAGCTCCTACAATGAGCAGTTCTTC.

This sequence joins TRBV7-9 and TRBJ2-5; possible D gene TRBD2, 5 bases. V was shortened by 1 base and J by 2 bases, with 8 bases between the two germline ends. CDR1 is SEHNR, CDR2 FQNEAQ, per germline (reference sequence). The CDR3 spans 14 residues. The CDR3 is CASSLVARQETQYF. DNA of the CDR3: TGTGCCAGCAGCTTAGTAGCGCGGCAAGAGACCCAGTACTTC.

The chain uses TRBV7-3 and TRBJ2-7; 11 bases are shared with TRBD2. Germline lookup yields CDR1 SGHTA and CDR2 FQGTGA. V shed 5 bases and J 2 bases; nucleotides not matched to a gene: 11. The CDR3 runs to 17 residues. The DNA for the CDR3 is TGTGCCAGCAGCCCTGTTACACTAGCGGGGGTACCCTACGAGCAGTACTTC. Translating it yields CASSPVTLAGVPYEQYF.

The CDR3 nucleotides read TGTGCCAGTAGCTTTGGACAGGATCGGACTGAAGCTTTCTTT. Translated: CASSFGQDRTEAFF. The V gene is TRBV19, the J gene TRBJ1-1, with 7 bases matching TRBD1. Germline V gene lookup returns CDR1 LNHDA and CDR2 SQIVND (reference sequence). The CDR3 runs 14 residues. V shed 6 bases, J shed 5 bases, and the junction held 9 bases outside the gene matches.

The chain uses TRBV7-8 and TRBJ1-2; 9 bases are shared with TRBD1. This CDR3 is 18 amino acids long. The J segment lost 6 bases and the V segment lost 0 bases, leaving 14 bases of the junction unmatched. Germline values: CDR1 SGHVS, CDR2 FQNEAQ. The CDR3 sequence is CASSLARDHRGHLNGYTF. CDR3 sequence (DNA): TGTGCCAGCAGCTTAGCTAGGGACCACAGGGGGCATTTAAATGGCTACACCTTC.

V gene TRBV3-1 (or the pseudogene TRBV3-2) combines with J gene TRBJ1-1; D is uncertain. Trimming shortened V by 4 bases and J by 1 base, and 10 bases separated the two germline ends. Per the germline V gene, CDR1 is LGHDT and CDR2 is YNNKEL (reference sequence). The CDR3 consists of 14 residues. CDR3 bases: TGTGCCAGCAGCCTCCGGCGGCAGAACACTGAAGCTTTCTTT. This sequence encodes CASSLRRQNTEAFF.

This chain uses TRBV19 with TRBJ2-5, with a weak D call TRBD1 (5 bases). CDR3 length: 13 amino acids. V was pared by 4 bases and J by 3 bases, with 9 bases between. Per the germline V gene, CDR1 is LNHDA and CDR2 is SQIVND (reference sequence). The CDR3 here is CASSKNRKETQYF. The CDR3, as DNA: TGTGCCAGTAGTAAAAACAGGAAAGAGACCCAGTACTTC.

The V and J genes are TRBV12-3 or TRBV12-4 and TRBJ1-5; 11 bases align to TRBD1. Trimming removed 6 bases from V and 7 bases from J; junction bases left unmatched: 2. The CDR3 has 13 residues. The CDR3: CASSRDRGQPQHF. The CDR3 bases are TGTGCCAGCAGCCGGGACAGGGGGCAGCCCCAGCATTTT.

The chain employs TRBV5-6 and TRBJ1-1, with 7 bases lining up with TRBD1. The CDR3 length is 13 residues. V dropped 4 bases and J dropped 4; count of bases not matched to a gene: 4. Looked up from germline, CDR1 is SGHDT and CDR2 is YYEEEE. CDR3 residues: CASSPTGVTEAFF. DNA for the CDR3: TGTGCCAGCAGCCCCACAGGGGTCACTGAAGCTTTCTTT.

The chain combines TRBV5-6 with TRBJ1-6, with D possibly being TRBD1 (6 bases). The CDR3 loop spans 14 amino acids. Germline V gives CDR1 SGHDT, CDR2 YYEEEE. Trimming took 4 bases from V and 15 from J, leaving 20 bases between them. CDR3 sequence reads: CASSVGQGRQDLHF. The CDR3, as DNA: TGTGCCAGCAGCGTCGGGCAGGGGCGCCAGGACCTCCACTTT.

V gene TRBV24-1 combines with J gene TRBJ1-5, with 7 nucleotides matching TRBD1. V dropped 5 bases and J dropped 6; count of bases not matched to a gene: 6. CDR1 and CDR2 (germline): KGHDR, SFDVKD. The CDR3 has 14 amino acids. The CDR3 spells CATSGGGGIQPQHF. CDR3 nucleotides: TGTGCCACCAGTGGAGGGGGCGGGATTCAGCCCCAGCATTTT.

Points on this clone: Different DNA sequences within this sample yield the same CDR3. The chain employs TRBV7-2 and TRBJ1-3, with 8 bases fitting TRBD1. The germline CDR1 and CDR2 sequences are SGHTA and FQGNSA. This CDR3 region has 15 residues. J lost 4 bases, V lost 5 bases, and 7 bases had no gene match. The CDR3 DNA follows: TGTGCCAGCAGCCCAGGACAGGGCCCCGGAAACACCATATATTTT. This encodes CASSPGQGPGNTIYF.

This chain joins TRBV19 and TRBJ2-7; possible D gene TRBD1, 5 bases. The V end lost 3 bases, the J end lost 4 bases, and 10 bases lay between the germline ends. CDR1 is LNHDA and CDR2 is SQIVND in the germline V gene (reference sequence). This CDR3 spans 13 amino acids. The CDR3, as DNA: TGTGCCAGTAGTATCTCCAGGGTTTACGAGCAGTACTTC. It codes for CASSISRVYEQYF.

The chain recombines TRBV20-1 with TRBJ1-6, with D possibly TRBD1 on 6 matching bases. Trimming cost V 5 bases and J 11 bases, with 10 bases left between them. The CDR3 is made up of 11 amino acids. Germline assignment: CDR1 DFQATT and CDR2 SNEGSKA (reference sequence). The CDR3 protein is CSAFTGPPLHF. CDR3 DNA sequence: TGCAGTGCTTTTACAGGGCCACCCCTCCACTTT.

The genes are TRBV3-1 (or the pseudogene TRBV3-2) and TRBJ2-1; TRBD2 matches 10 bases. CDR1 and CDR2 (germline): LGHDT, YNNKEL (reference sequence). This CDR3 contains 14 residues. The junction had 5 bases not matched to a gene; V was cut back by 2 bases and J by 10 bases. CDR3 sequence reads: CASSQLAGANEQFF. The CDR3, as DNA: TGTGCCAGCAGCCAACTAGCGGGAGCGAACGAGCAGTTCTTC.

The V gene is TRBV6-5, the J gene TRBJ2-3, with 7 bases that match TRBD1. Germline values: CDR1 MNHEY, CDR2 SVGAGI. There are 14 residues in the CDR3. With V trimmed by 6 bases and J by 2 bases, 5 bases remained unmatched. CDR3 loop: CASRPGQLTDTQYF. The CDR3 DNA reads TGTGCCAGCAGGCCGGGACAGCTCACAGATACGCAGTATTTT.

The genes are TRBV5-1 and TRBJ2-2; 7 bases line up with TRBD1. The CDR3 consists of 14 residues. The germline gives CDR1 SGHRS, CDR2 YFSETQ. Losses at the gene ends were 7 bases for V and 2 bases for J; bases not matched to a gene: 5. CDR3 nucleotide sequence: TGCGCCAGCGGGGACAGTCAAAACACCGGGGAGCTGTTTTTT. This gives the protein CASGDSQNTGELFF.